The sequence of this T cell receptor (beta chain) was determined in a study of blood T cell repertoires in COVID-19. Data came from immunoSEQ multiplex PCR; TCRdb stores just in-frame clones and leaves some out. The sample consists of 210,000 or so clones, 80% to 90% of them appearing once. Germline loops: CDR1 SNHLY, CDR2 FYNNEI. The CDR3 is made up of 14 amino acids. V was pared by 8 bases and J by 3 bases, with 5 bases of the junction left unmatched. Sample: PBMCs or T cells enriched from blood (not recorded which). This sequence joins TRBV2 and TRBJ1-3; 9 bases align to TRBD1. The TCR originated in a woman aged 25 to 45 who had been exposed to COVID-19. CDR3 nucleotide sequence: TGTGCCAGCGGGGACAGGGAGGTTGGAAACACCATATATTTT. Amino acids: CASGDREVGNTIYF.